A selection of T cell receptor beta chains follows, all from one sample in a study of T cell responses to AZD1222 COVID-19 vaccine. Using immunoSEQ multiplex PCR, the repertoire was profiled, and TCRdb retains in-frame clones only, with some absent. The table lists over 130,000 clones, around 92% of them singletons, with 3.6% in the top ten. The specimen was peripheral blood, collected 28 days after the second AZD1222 dose. Receptors were obtained from an adult who received the AZD1222 COVID-19 vaccine. Both conserved end residues are part of each CDR3. A D gene is named only where the DNA matches it firmly. Expanded clones are given a class, and other clones once, few, many or no size at all.

j_call: TRBJ1-4
v_call: TRBV6-5
d_call: -
clone_size: -
cdr3_nt: TGTGCCAGCAGTCTGAAAAATGAAAAACTGTTTTTT
cdr3_aa: CASSLKNEKLFF

j_call: TRBJ2-1
v_call: TRBV30
d_call: -
clone_size: -
cdr3_nt: TGTGCCTGGAGTGGGACTGCCCTCTACAATGAGCAGTTCTTC
cdr3_aa: CAWSGTALYNEQFF

j_call: TRBJ2-7
v_call: TRBV6-1
d_call: -
clone_size: once
cdr3_nt: TGTGCCAGCAGTGAGACCCGTCGTGGCGAGCAGTACTTC
cdr3_aa: CASSETRRGEQYF

j_call: TRBJ2-3
v_call: TRBV7-2
d_call: -
clone_size: -
cdr3_nt: TGTGCCAGCAGCTTGGGCCGGCTAGATACGCAGTATTTT
cdr3_aa: CASSLGRLDTQYF

j_call: TRBJ1-4
v_call: TRBV20-1
d_call: -
clone_size: -
cdr3_nt: TGCAGTGCTAGAGTATCCGAAAAACTGTTTTTT
cdr3_aa: CSARVSEKLFF

j_call: TRBJ2-3
v_call: TRBV7-9
d_call: -
clone_size: -
cdr3_nt: TGTGCCAGCAGCTTCGGACAGACCACAGATACGCAGTATTTT
cdr3_aa: CASSFGQTTDTQYF

j_call: TRBJ2-2
v_call: TRBV28
d_call: -
clone_size: -
cdr3_nt: TGTGCCAGCAGTTCAGCTTTAGTGGCAGGGTACACCGGGGAGCTGTTTTTT
cdr3_aa: CASSSALVAGYTGELFF

j_call: TRBJ1-2
v_call: TRBV28
d_call: -
clone_size: -
cdr3_nt: TGTGCCAGCAGTTTATTAGGGGTTGACTATGGCTACACCTTC
cdr3_aa: CASSLLGVDYGYTF

j_call: TRBJ2-1
v_call: TRBV5-1
d_call: -
clone_size: -
cdr3_nt: TGCGCCAGCAGCTGGGGTTTGGGGGCGGATGAGCAGTTCTTC
cdr3_aa: CASSWGLGADEQFF

j_call: TRBJ1-1
v_call: TRBV11-2
d_call: -
clone_size: -
cdr3_nt: TGTGCCAGCAGCTTAGCCTCAGGGCTTGACACTGAAGCTTTCTTT
cdr3_aa: CASSLASGLDTEAFF

j_call: TRBJ2-1
v_call: TRBV19
d_call: TRBD2
clone_size: -
cdr3_nt: TGTGCCAGTAGCACGACTAGCGGGAGCTACAATGAGCAGTTCTTC
cdr3_aa: CASSTTSGSYNEQFF

j_call: TRBJ1-5
v_call: TRBV30
d_call: TRBD1
clone_size: -
cdr3_nt: TGTGCCATGGGACAGGGAGATCAGCCCCAGCATTTT
cdr3_aa: CAMGQGDQPQHF

j_call: TRBJ1-1
v_call: TRBV27
d_call: -
clone_size: once
cdr3_nt: TGTGCCAGCAGTTTCGACATTCCCGGTCGTGGCACTGAAGCTTTCTTT
cdr3_aa: CASSFDIPGRGTEAFF

j_call: TRBJ2-1
v_call: TRBV2
d_call: -
clone_size: once
cdr3_nt: TGTGCCAGCAGGCCCGGGAGCTCCTACAATGAGCAGTTCTTC
cdr3_aa: CASRPGSSYNEQFF

j_call: TRBJ1-6
v_call: TRBV13
d_call: -
clone_size: -
cdr3_nt: TGTGCCAGCAGCAAAACCGGGACTCAATACTCACCCCTCCACTTT
cdr3_aa: CASSKTGTQYSPLHF

j_call: TRBJ1-5
v_call: TRBV28
d_call: -
clone_size: -
cdr3_nt: TGTGCCAGCAGTTGGGGGCAGGCCAATCAGCCCCAGCATTTT
cdr3_aa: CASSWGQANQPQHF

j_call: TRBJ1-5
v_call: TRBV19
d_call: TRBD1
clone_size: -
cdr3_nt: TGTGCCAGTAGTCAAAACGCGGGACAGGGAGGAGGTCAGCCCCAGCATTTT
cdr3_aa: CASSQNAGQGGGQPQHF

j_call: TRBJ1-1
v_call: TRBV19
d_call: -
clone_size: once
cdr3_nt: TGTGCCAGTAGTACCGCCAGATATGCCACTGAAGCTTTCTTT
cdr3_aa: CASSTARYATEAFF

j_call: TRBJ1-2
v_call: TRBV18
d_call: -
clone_size: -
cdr3_nt: TGTGCCAGCTCACCATACCCCGTGGGGGGCGGATTCTATGGCTACACCTTC
cdr3_aa: CASSPYPVGGGFYGYTF

j_call: TRBJ1-3
v_call: TRBV5-1
d_call: TRBD1
clone_size: -
cdr3_nt: TGCGCCAGCACCCCCGGACAGGGAGGCTGGAACACCATATATTTT
cdr3_aa: CASTPGQGGWNTIYF

j_call: TRBJ1-2
v_call: TRBV19
d_call: TRBD1
clone_size: -
cdr3_nt: TGTGCCAGTACCTTGGACAGGTCTAACTATGGCTACACCTTC
cdr3_aa: CASTLDRSNYGYTF

j_call: TRBJ1-2
v_call: TRBV19
d_call: TRBD1
clone_size: -
cdr3_nt: TGTGCCAGTAGCCATGGGGACAGGGGGCAGGGCTACACCTTC
cdr3_aa: CASSHGDRGQGYTF

j_call: TRBJ2-7
v_call: TRBV14
d_call: TRBD2
clone_size: -
cdr3_nt: TGTGCCAGCAGCCCGGGACTAGCATTGTACGAGCAGTACTTC
cdr3_aa: CASSPGLALYEQYF

j_call: TRBJ2-1
v_call: TRBV27
d_call: -
clone_size: -
cdr3_nt: TGTGCCAGCACTCTAGGCGGGGCCAACAATGAGCAGTTCTTC
cdr3_aa: CASTLGGANNEQFF

j_call: TRBJ2-3
v_call: TRBV7-9
d_call: TRBD2
clone_size: -
cdr3_nt: TGTGCCAGCAGCTTAGTGCTAGCGGGCGCAGATACGCAGTATTTT
cdr3_aa: CASSLVLAGADTQYF

j_call: TRBJ2-3
v_call: TRBV7-2
d_call: TRBD2
clone_size: -
cdr3_nt: TGTGCCAGCAGCTCAAGGGTACTGGGCGGGAGGAAAGATACGCAGTATTTT
cdr3_aa: CASSSRVLGGRKDTQYF

j_call: TRBJ1-4
v_call: TRBV7-6
d_call: -
clone_size: -
cdr3_nt: TGTGCCAGCAGCTCCAGGACAACTAATGAAAAACTGTTTTTT
cdr3_aa: CASSSRTTNEKLFF

j_call: TRBJ1-1
v_call: TRBV6-5
d_call: -
clone_size: -
cdr3_nt: TGTGCCAGCAGGGAGGGTATAAACACTGAAGCTTTCTTT
cdr3_aa: CASREGINTEAFF

j_call: TRBJ1-1
v_call: TRBV6-5
d_call: -
clone_size: -
cdr3_nt: TGTGCCAGCAGTTACAGGACGAACACTGAAGCTTTCTTT
cdr3_aa: CASSYRTNTEAFF